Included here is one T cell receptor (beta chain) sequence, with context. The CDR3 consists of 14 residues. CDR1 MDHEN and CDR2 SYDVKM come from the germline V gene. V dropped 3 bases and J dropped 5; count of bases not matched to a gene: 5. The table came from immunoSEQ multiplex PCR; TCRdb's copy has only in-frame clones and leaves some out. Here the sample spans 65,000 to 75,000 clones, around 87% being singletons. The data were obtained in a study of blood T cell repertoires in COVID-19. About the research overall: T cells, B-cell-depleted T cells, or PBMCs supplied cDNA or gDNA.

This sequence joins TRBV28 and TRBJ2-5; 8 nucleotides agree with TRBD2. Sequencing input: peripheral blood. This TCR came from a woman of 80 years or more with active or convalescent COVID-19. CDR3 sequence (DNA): TGTGCCAGCAGTTTCGGACTAGCCTTGGAGACCCAGTACTTC. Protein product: CASSFGLALETQYF. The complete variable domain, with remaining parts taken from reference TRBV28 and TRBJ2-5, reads DVKVTQSSRYLVKRTGEKVFLECVQDMDHENMFWYRQDPGLGLRLIYFSYDVKMKEKGDIPEGYSVSREKKERFSLILESASTNQTSMYLCASSFGLALETQYFGPGTRLLVL.